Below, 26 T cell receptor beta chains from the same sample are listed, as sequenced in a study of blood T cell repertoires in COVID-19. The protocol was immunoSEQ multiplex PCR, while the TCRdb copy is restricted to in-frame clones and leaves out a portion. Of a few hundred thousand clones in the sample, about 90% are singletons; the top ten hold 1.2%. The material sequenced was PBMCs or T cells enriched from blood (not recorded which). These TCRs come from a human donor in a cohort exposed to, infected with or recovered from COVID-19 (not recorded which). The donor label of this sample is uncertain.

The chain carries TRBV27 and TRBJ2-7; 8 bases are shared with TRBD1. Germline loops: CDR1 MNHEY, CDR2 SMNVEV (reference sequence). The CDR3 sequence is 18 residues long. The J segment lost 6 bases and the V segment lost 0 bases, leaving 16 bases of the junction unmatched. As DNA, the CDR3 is TGTGCCAGCAGTTTATCGAGTGGTCAGGGGGCGCCTATCGCCGAGCAGTACTTC. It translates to CASSLSSGQGAPIAEQYF.

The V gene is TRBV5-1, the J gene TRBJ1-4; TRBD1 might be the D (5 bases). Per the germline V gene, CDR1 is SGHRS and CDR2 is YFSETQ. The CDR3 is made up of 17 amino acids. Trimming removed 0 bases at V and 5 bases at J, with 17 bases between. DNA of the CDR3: TGCGCCAGCAGCTTGGGTTCCCGTATAGGGGAAAATGAAAAACTGTTTTTT. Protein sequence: CASSLGSRIGENEKLFF.

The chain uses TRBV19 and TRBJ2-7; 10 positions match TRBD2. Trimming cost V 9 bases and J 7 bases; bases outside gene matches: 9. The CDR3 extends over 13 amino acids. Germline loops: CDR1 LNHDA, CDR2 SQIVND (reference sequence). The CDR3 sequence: CASQTSGVGEQYF. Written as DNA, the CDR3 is TGTGCCAGCCAAACTAGCGGGGTAGGAGAGCAGTACTTC.

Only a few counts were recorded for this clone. The CDR3 protein is CASSRQGGYGYTF. In DNA, the CDR3 is TGTGCCAGCAGTAGACAGGGTGGCTATGGCTACACCTTC. V is TRBV27 and J is TRBJ1-2; 7 bases agree with TRBD1. The CDR3 is 13 amino acids. The V gene's germline CDR1 is MNHEY and CDR2 SMNVEV (reference sequence). The ends lost 5 bases at V and 4 bases at J; junction bases unmatched: 4.

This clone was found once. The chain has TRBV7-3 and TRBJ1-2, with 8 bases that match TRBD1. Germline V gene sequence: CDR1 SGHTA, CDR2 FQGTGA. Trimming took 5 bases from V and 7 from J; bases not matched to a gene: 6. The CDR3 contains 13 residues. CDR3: CASSPQGAVGYTF. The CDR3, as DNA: TGTGCCAGCAGCCCGCAGGGGGCGGTTGGCTACACCTTC.

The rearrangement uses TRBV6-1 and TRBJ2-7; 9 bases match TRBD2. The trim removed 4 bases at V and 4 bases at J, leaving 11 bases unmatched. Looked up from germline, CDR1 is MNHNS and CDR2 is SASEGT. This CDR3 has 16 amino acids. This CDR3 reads CASSVASGVIWYEQYF. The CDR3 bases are TGTGCCAGCAGTGTTGCTAGCGGGGTAATTTGGTACGAGCAGTACTTC.

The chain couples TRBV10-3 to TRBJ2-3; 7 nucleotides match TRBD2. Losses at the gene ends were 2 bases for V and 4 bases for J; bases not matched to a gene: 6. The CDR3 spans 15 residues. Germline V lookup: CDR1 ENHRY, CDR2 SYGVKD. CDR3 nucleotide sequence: TGTGCCATCAGTGAGCGGACTAGTCCTTCAGATACGCAGTATTTT. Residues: CAISERTSPSDTQYF.

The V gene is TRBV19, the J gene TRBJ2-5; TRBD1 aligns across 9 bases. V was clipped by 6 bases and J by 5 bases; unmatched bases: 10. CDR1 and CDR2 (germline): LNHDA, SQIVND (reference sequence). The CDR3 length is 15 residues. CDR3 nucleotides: TGTGCCAGTAGACCACGACAGGGGGGGAAGGAGACCCAGTACTTC. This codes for CASRPRQGGKETQYF.

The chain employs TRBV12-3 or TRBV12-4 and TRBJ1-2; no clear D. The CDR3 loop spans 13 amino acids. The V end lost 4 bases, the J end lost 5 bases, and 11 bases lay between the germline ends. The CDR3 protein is CASSSFGIYGYTF. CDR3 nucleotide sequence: TGTGCCAGCAGTTCATTCGGTATATATGGCTACACCTTC.

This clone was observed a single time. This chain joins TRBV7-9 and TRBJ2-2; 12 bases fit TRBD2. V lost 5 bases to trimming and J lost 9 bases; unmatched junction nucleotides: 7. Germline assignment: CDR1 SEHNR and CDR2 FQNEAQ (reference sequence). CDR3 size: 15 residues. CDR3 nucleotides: TGTGCCAGCAGCGCCACTAGCGGGGGGCCCAGGGAGCTGTTTTTT. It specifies CASSATSGGPRELFF.

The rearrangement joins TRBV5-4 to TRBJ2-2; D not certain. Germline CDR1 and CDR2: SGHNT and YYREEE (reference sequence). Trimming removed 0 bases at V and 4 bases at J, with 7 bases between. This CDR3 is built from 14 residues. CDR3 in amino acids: CASSLDLSTGELFF. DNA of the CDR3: TGTGCCAGCAGCTTGGATTTATCCACCGGGGAGCTGTTTTTT.

CDR3 loop: CASSPQGQPQHF. The CDR3 bases are TGTGCCAGCAGCCCACAGGGACAACCCCAGCATTTT. The J gene is TRBJ1-5, the V gene TRBV27, with D perhaps TRBD1 (6 bases). V lost 6 bases to trimming and J lost 10 bases, with 13 bases between them. In germline, CDR1 is MNHEY, CDR2 SMNVEV (reference sequence). The CDR3 extends over 12 amino acids.

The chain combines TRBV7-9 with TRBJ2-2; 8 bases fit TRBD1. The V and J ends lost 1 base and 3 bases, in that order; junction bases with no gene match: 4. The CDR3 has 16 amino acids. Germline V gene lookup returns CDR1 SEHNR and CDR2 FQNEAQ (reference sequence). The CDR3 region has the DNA TGTGCCAGCAGCTTAGGGACAGGGTCCGACACCGGGGAGCTGTTTTTT. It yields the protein CASSLGTGSDTGELFF.

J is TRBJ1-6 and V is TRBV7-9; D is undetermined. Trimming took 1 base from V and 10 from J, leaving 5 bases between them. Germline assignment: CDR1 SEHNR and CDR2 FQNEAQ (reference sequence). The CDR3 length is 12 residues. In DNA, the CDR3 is TGTGCCAGCAGCTTAGGGGCCTCACCCCTCCACTTT. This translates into CASSLGASPLHF.

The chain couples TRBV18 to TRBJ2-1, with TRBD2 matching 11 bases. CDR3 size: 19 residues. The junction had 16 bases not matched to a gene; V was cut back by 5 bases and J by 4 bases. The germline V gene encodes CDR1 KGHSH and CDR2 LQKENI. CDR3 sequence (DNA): TGTGCCAGCTCATCCCTACTAGCGGGGGCCTCAATCGAGTACAATGAGCAGTTCTTC. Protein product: CASSSLLAGASIEYNEQFF. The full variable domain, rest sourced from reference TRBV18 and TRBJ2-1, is NAGVMQNPRHLVRRRGQEARLRCSPMKGHSHVYWYRQLPEEGLKFMVYLQKENIIDESGMPKERFSAEFPKEGPSILRIQQVVRGDSAAYFCASSSLLAGASIEYNEQFFGPGTRLTVL.

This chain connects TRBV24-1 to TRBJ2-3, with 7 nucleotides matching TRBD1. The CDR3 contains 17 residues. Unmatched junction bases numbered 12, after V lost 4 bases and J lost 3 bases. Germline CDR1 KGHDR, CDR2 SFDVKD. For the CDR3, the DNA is TGTGCCACCAGTGACCCTGGGACAGCACAGGGTACAGATACGCAGTATTTT. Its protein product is CATSDPGTAQGTDTQYF.

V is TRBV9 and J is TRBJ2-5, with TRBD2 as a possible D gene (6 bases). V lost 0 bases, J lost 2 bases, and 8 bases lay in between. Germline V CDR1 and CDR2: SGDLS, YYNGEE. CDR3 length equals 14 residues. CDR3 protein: CASSVGTIQETQYF. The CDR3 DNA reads TGTGCCAGCAGCGTAGGGACTATTCAAGAGACCCAGTACTTC.

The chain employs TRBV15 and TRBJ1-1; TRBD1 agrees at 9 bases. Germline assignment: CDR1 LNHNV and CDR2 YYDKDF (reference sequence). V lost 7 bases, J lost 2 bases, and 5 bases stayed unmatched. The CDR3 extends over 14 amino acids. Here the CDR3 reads CATTRDRVNTEAFF. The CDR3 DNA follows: TGTGCCACCACCCGGGACAGGGTTAACACTGAAGCTTTCTTT.

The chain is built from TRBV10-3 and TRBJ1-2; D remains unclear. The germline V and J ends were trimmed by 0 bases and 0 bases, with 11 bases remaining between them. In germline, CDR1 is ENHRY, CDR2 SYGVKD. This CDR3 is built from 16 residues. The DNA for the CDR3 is TGTGCCATCAGTGAGTCTAACGGTAGTGCTAACTATGGCTACACCTTC. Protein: CAISESNGSANYGYTF.

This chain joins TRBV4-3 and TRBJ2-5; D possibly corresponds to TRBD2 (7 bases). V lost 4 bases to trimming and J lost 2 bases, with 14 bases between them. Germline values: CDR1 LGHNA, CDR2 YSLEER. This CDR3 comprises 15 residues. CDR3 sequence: CASSRSRGPQETQYF. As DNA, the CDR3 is TGCGCCAGCAGCCGGTCGCGGGGGCCGCAAGAGACCCAGTACTTC.

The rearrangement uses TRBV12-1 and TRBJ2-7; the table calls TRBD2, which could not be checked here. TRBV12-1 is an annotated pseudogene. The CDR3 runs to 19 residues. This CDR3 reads CASSFAGSGGAGGSYEQYF. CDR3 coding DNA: TGTGCCAGCAGCTTTGCGGGTAGCGGGGGGGCCGGAGGGTCCTACGAGCAGTACTTC.

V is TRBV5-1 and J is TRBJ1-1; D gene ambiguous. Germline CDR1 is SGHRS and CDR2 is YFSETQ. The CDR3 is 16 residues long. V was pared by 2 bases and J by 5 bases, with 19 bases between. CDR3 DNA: TGCGCCAGCAGCTTTACCGCGACTTCGGCCGGGACTGAAGCTTTCTTT. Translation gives CASSFTATSAGTEAFF.

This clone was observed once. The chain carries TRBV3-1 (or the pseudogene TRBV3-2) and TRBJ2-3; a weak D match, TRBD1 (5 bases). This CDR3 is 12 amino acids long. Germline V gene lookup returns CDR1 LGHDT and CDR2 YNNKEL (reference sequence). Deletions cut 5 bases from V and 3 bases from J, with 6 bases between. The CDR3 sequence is CASSDSTDTQYF. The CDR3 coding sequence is TGTGCCAGCAGCGACAGTACAGATACGCAGTATTTT.

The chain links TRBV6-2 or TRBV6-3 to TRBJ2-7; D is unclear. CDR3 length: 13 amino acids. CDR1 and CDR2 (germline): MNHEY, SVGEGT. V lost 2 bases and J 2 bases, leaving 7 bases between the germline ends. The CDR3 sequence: CASSYGRTYEQYF. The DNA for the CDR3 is TGTGCCAGCAGTTACGGGCGTACCTACGAGCAGTACTTC.

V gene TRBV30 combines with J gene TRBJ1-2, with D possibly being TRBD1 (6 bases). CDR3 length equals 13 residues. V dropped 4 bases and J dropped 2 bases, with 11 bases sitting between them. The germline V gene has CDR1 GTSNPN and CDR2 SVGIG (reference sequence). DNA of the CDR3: TGTGCCTGGACCAGACAGGAAAACTATGGCTACACCTTC. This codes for CAWTRQENYGYTF.

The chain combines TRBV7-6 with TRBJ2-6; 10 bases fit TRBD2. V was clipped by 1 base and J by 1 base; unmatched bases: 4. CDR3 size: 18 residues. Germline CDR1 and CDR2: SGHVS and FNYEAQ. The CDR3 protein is CASSLGTSGFSGANVLTF. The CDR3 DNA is TGTGCCAGCAGCTTAGGGACTAGCGGCTTTTCTGGGGCCAACGTCCTGACTTTC.